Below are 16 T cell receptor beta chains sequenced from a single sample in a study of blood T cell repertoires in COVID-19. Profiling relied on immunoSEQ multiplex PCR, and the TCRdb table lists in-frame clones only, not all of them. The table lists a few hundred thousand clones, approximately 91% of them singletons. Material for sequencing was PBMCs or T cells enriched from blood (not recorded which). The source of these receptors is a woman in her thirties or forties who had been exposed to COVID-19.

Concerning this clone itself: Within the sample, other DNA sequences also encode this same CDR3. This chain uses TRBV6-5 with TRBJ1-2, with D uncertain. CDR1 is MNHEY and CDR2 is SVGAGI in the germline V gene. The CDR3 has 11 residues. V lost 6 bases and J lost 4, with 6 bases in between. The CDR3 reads CASSPGYGYTF. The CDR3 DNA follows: TGTGCCAGCAGCCCCGGCTATGGCTACACCTTC.

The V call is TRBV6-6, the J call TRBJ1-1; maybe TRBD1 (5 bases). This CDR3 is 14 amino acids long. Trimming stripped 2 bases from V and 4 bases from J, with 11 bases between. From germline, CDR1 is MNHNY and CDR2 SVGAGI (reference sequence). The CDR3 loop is CASSYGGAGTEAFF. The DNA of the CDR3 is TGTGCCAGCAGTTACGGAGGGGCAGGCACTGAAGCTTTCTTT.

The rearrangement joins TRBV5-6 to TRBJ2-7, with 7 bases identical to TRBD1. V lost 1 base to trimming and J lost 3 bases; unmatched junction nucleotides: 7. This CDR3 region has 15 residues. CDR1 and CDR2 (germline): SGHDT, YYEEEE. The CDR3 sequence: CASSLLGQVDYEQYF. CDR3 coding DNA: TGTGCCAGCAGCTTGCTAGGACAGGTGGACTACGAGCAGTACTTC.

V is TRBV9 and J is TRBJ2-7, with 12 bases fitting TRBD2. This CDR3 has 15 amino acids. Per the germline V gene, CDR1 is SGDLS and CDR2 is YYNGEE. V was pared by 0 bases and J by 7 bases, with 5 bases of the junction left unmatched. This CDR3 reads CASSVDGLAGNEQYF. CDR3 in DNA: TGTGCCAGCAGCGTAGATGGACTAGCGGGGAATGAGCAGTACTTC. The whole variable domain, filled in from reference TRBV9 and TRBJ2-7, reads DSGVTQTPKHLITATGQRVTLRCSPRSGDLSVYWYQQSLDQGLQFLIQYYNGEERAKGNILERFSAQQFPDLHSELNLSSLELGDSALYFCASSVDGLAGNEQYFGPGTRLTVT.

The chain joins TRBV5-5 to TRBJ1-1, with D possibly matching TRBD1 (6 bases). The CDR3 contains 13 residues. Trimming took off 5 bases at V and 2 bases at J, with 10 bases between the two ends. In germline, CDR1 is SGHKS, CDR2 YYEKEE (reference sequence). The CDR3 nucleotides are TGTGCCAGCAGACCGACAGGAAACACTGAAGCTTTCTTT. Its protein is CASRPTGNTEAFF.

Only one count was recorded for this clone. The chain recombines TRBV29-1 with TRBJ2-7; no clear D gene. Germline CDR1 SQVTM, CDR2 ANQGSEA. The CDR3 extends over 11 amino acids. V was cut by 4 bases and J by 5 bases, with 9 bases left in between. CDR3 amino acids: CSVVVGHEQYF. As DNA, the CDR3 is TGCAGCGTTGTAGTGGGCCACGAGCAGTACTTC.

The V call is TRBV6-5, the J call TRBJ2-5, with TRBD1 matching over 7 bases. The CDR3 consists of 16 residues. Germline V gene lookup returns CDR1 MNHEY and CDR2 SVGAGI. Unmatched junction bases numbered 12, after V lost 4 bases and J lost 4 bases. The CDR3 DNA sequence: TGTGCCAGCAGTTGGGACGGGCAGGGGGTAAGAGAGACCCAGTACTTC. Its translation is CASSWDGQGVRETQYF.

The CDR3 DNA is TGTGCCAGCTCACCTTTTCCGCCAGGGACTCCTGAAAAACTGTTTTTT. This codes for CASSPFPPGTPEKLFF. V usage is TRBV18 and J usage is TRBJ1-4, with D perhaps TRBD1 (5 bases). Deletions cut 3 bases from V and 7 bases from J, with 18 bases between. Looked up from germline, CDR1 is KGHSH and CDR2 is LQKENI. The CDR3 is 16 residues long.

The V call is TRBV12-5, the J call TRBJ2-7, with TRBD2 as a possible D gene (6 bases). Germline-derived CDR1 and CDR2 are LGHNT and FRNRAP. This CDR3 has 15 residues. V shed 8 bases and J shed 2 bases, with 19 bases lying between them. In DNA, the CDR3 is TGTGCTAGTTTGAATGGTCGGAGGGAGCCCTACGAGCAGTACTTC. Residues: CASLNGRREPYEQYF.

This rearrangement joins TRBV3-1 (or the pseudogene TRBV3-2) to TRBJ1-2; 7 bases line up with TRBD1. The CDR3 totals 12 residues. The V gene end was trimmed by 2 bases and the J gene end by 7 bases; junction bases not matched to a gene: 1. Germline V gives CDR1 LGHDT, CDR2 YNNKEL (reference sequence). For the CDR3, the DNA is TGTGCCAGCAGCCAATCAGGGGGTGGCTACACCTTC. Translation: CASSQSGGGYTF.

The CDR3 sequence is CASSQMRGYTEAFF. CDR3 nucleotide sequence: TGCGCCAGCAGCCAAATGAGGGGGTACACTGAAGCTTTCTTT. The chain recombines TRBV4-3 with TRBJ1-1; tentative D call: TRBD1 (6 bases). Germline V lookup: CDR1 LGHNA, CDR2 YSLEER. The germline V and J ends were trimmed by 2 bases and 3 bases, with 10 bases remaining between them. The CDR3 runs 14 residues.

This CDR3 reads CASSPPPLTNTGELFF. DNA of the CDR3: TGTGCCAGCAGCCCCCCGCCCCTAACGAACACCGGGGAGCTGTTTTTT. J is TRBJ2-2 and V is TRBV7-9; D call uncertain. The germline V and J ends were trimmed by 5 bases and 0 bases, with 13 bases remaining between them. The CDR3 is made up of 16 amino acids. Per germline, CDR1 SEHNR and CDR2 FQNEAQ (reference sequence).

CDR3 loop: CASSQEATGGGYGYTF. CDR3 sequence (DNA): TGCGCCAGCAGCCAAGAAGCCACAGGGGGCGGCTATGGCTACACCTTC. The J gene is TRBJ1-2, the V gene TRBV4-1, with 9 bases lining up with TRBD1. CDR1 and CDR2 from the germline V gene are MGHRA and YSYEKL. The ends lost 0 bases at V and 4 bases at J; junction bases unmatched: 6. The CDR3 length is 16 residues.

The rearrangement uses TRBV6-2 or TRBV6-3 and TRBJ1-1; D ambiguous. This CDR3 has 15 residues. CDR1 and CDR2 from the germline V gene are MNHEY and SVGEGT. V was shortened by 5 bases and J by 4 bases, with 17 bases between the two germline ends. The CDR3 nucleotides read TGTGCCAGCAGTACCAACACCCAAGCGGGCACTGAAGCTTTCTTT. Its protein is CASSTNTQAGTEAFF.

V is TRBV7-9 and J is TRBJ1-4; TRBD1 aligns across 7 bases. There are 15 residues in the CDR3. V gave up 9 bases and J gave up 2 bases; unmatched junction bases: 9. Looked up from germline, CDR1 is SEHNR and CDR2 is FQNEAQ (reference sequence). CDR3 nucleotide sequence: TGTGCCAGTGGAATCGAGGGGGCGACTAATGAAAAACTGTTTTTT. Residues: CASGIEGATNEKLFF. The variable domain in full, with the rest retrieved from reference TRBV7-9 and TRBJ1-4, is DTGVSQNPRHKITKRGQNVTFRCDPISEHNRLYWYRQTLGQGPEFLTYFQNEAQLEKSRLLSDRFSAERPKGSFSTLEIQRTEQGDSAMYLCASGIEGATNEKLFFGSGTQLSVL.

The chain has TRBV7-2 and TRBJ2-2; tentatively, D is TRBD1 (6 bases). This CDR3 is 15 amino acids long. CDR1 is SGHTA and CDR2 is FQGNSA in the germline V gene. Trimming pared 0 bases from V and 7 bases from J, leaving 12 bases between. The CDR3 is CASSLAGATNGELFF. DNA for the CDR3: TGTGCCAGCAGCTTAGCGGGGGCGACCAACGGGGAGCTGTTTTTT.